These T cell receptor beta chains were read from a single sample in a study of regulatory T cells in long-lasting Graves disease. TCRdb ran MiXCR on the multiplex PCR reads and lists one entry per CDR3 protein. The sample holds some 420,000 distinct CDR3 sequences, roughly 23% seen once. The sequencing here drew on peripheral blood mononuclear cells (PBMCs), taken when the disease was refractory, from a patient treated with antithyroid drugs. Source of these receptors: a female donor with Graves disease. Both conserved end residues are part of each CDR3. The D gene is left open where the match is weak. The size of a clone is reported for some rows only, either as once, few or many, or as a class for expanded clones.

j_call v_call clone_size d_call cdr3_aa cdr3_nt
TRBJ2-7 TRBV20-1 . . CSAPGRRGSYEQYF TGCAGCGCCCCCGGGAGACGGGGGTCCTACGAGCAGTACTTC
TRBJ2-2 TRBV2 many . CASSESARTTGELFF TGTGCCAGCAGTGAAAGCGCCCGAACCACCGGGGAGCTGTTTTTT
TRBJ1-1 TRBV27 many . CASSFDLGNTEAFF TGTGCCAGCAGTTTCGATCTAGGGAACACTGAAGCTTTCTTT
TRBJ1-2 TRBV9 . . CASSVVPGLYGYTF TGTGCCAGCAGCGTAGTTCCGGGTCTCTATGGCTACACCTTC
TRBJ2-1 TRBV10-3 . . CAISESWGDNEQFF TGTGCCATCAGTGAGTCGTGGGGTGACAATGAGCAGTTCTTC
TRBJ1-4 TRBV7-2 many . CASSTGVEANEKLFF TGTGCCAGCAGCACTGGCGTTGAGGCTAATGAAAAACTGTTTTTT
TRBJ2-7 TRBV7-2 many . CASSPQEYEQYF TGTGCCAGCAGCCCCCAGGAATACGAGCAGTACTTC
TRBJ2-3 TRBV28 . . CASSFDLTDTQYF TGTGCCAGCAGTTTTGACCTCACAGATACGCAGTATTTT
TRBJ1-1 TRBV19 . . CASSIAGSKAFF TGTGCCAGTAGTATCGCAGGGTCTAAAGCTTTCTTT
TRBJ1-1 TRBV7-2 . . CASSWGARLNTEAFF TGTGCCAGCAGCTGGGGGGCTCGCTTGAACACTGAAGCTTTCTTT
TRBJ2-7 TRBV6-1 many . CASSEDILFSYEQYF TGTGCCAGCAGTGAGGACATCCTCTTCTCCTACGAGCAGTACTTC
TRBJ2-2 TRBV9 . TRBD2 CASSVVGAGGPVRTGELFF TGTGCCAGCAGCGTAGTTGGGGCGGGGGGGCCAGTGCGGACCGGGGAGCTGTTTTTT
TRBJ2-1 TRBV7-6 . . CASSPRTNYNEQFF TGTGCCAGCAGCCCCCGGACTAACTACAATGAGCAGTTCTTC
TRBJ2-2 TRBV18 once . CASSPTRGTGELFF TGTGCCAGCTCGCCGACTAGAGGGACCGGGGAGCTGTTTTTT
TRBJ2-5 TRBV12-3/TRBV12-4 many TRBD2 CASTATSVSETQYF TGTGCCAGCACGGCGACTAGCGTTTCTGAGACCCAGTACTTC
TRBJ2-7 TRBV27 . . CASRPGSYYEQYF TGTGCCAGCAGGCCGGGTTCGTACTACGAGCAGTACTTC
TRBJ1-4 TRBV6-1 . TRBD1 CASRKTGDGEKLFF TGTGCCAGCAGAAAGACAGGGGATGGCGAAAAACTGTTTTTT
TRBJ1-4 TRBV18 . . CASSPRHPTNEKLFF TGTGCCAGCTCACCCCGACACCCAACTAATGAAAAACTGTTTTTT
TRBJ1-1 TRBV28 many TRBD1 CASSLGEGDRAYSTEAFF TGTGCCAGCAGTTTAGGGGAGGGGGACAGGGCATATTCGACTGAAGCTTTCTTT
TRBJ2-5 TRBV29-1 many . CSVDGTEETQYF TGCAGCGTTGATGGGACGGAAGAGACCCAGTACTTC
TRBJ2-7 TRBV13 few . CASSLSGSRSHSEQYF TGTGCCAGCAGCTTAAGTGGAAGCCGATCCCATAGCGAGCAGTACTTC
TRBJ2-7 TRBV2 many . CATPRGGGGEQYF TGTGCCACCCCTAGGGGGGGGGGGGGCGAGCAGTACTTC
TRBJ2-7 TRBV11-1 few TRBD1 CASSSGGLGYEQYF TGTGCCAGCAGCTCAGGGGGCTTGGGCTACGAGCAGTACTTC
TRBJ2-7 TRBV6-1 many TRBD1 CASSRDRGRLEQYF TGTGCCAGCTCACGGGACAGGGGGCGCCTCGAGCAGTACTTC
TRBJ1-6 TRBV30 . . CAWSVQGGPALHF TGTGCCTGGAGTGTACAAGGTGGACCAGCCCTCCACTTT
TRBJ2-3 TRBV19 . TRBD2 CASLKLQREGLTDTQYF TGTGCCAGTCTTAAGCTACAGCGGGAGGGACTCACAGATACGCAGTATTTT
TRBJ1-3 TRBV6-1 . . CASTSGRQIGNTIYF TGTGCCAGCACCTCAGGCCGGCAAATCGGAAACACCATATATTTT
TRBJ2-5 TRBV19 . . CASSIDQETQYF TGTGCCAGTAGTATAGATCAAGAGACCCAGTACTTC
TRBJ2-7 TRBV20-1 . . CRADVLEQYF TGCAGGGCGGACGTCCTTGAGCAGTACTTC
TRBJ2-4 TRBV6-9 few TRBD2 CASSYRPAIAGKRENIQYF TGTGCCAGCAGTTACCGCCCGGCGATAGCGGGGAAAAGGGAAAACATTCAGTACTTC
TRBJ2-7 TRBV6-1 many . CASSPVGKDYEQYF TGTGCCAGCAGCCCCGTAGGGAAGGACTACGAGCAGTACTTC
TRBJ2-7 TRBV6-5 many . CASSSLAGISEQYF TGTGCCAGCAGTTCCCTGGCGGGTATTTCCGAGCAGTACTTC
TRBJ1-1 TRBV27 many . CASKTSLDTEAFF TGTGCCAGCAAAACATCCCTGGACACTGAAGCTTTCTTT
TRBJ2-7 TRBV24-1 . TRBD2 CATSAASGGNSYEQYF TGTGCCACCAGTGCAGCTAGCGGGGGGAACTCCTACGAGCAGTACTTC
TRBJ2-2 TRBV5-1 . . CASTKDTGELFF TGCGCCAGCACCAAAGACACCGGGGAGCTGTTTTTT
TRBJ2-7 TRBV6-1 . . CASSPHPMAYEQYF TGTGCCAGCAGTCCCCACCCGATGGCCTACGAGCAGTACTTC
TRBJ2-1 TRBV27 . TRBD2 CASSPNSGLAAYNEQFF TGTGCCAGCAGCCCAAACTCGGGACTAGCGGCCTACAATGAGCAGTTCTTC
TRBJ2-7 TRBV28 many TRBD2 CASRGSGRTYEQYF TGTGCCAGCAGGGGTAGCGGGCGGACTTACGAGCAGTACTTC
TRBJ2-1 TRBV11-2 few TRBD1 CASSLYRDRVNEQFF TGTGCCAGCAGCTTATATCGGGACAGGGTCAATGAGCAGTTCTTC
TRBJ2-6 TRBV2 many . CASRLGGANVLTF TGTGCCAGCAGGCTTGGTGGGGCCAACGTCCTGACTTTC
TRBJ2-2 TRBV10-3 . . CAIKEGGQGTGELFF TGTGCCATCAAAGAAGGCGGGCAGGGCACCGGGGAGCTGTTTTTT
TRBJ1-2 TRBV28 many . CASTPRPDTYGYTF TGTGCCAGCACCCCACGGCCAGATACCTATGGCTACACCTTC
TRBJ1-1 TRBV28 few . CASSLWSQRGTEAFF TGTGCCAGCAGTTTATGGAGTCAACGGGGGACTGAAGCTTTCTTT
TRBJ2-2 TRBV2 many . CASSELAGGELFF TGTGCCAGCAGTGAGTTAGCCGGCGGGGAGCTGTTTTTT
TRBJ1-2 TRBV28 . TRBD1 CASSQEGTGYYGYTF TGTGCCAGCAGCCAAGAAGGGACAGGGTACTATGGCTACACCTTC
TRBJ1-3 TRBV28 many . CASSLPDYRAGNTIYF TGTGCCAGCAGTTTGCCCGATTACAGGGCTGGAAACACCATATATTTT
TRBJ2-1 TRBV6-1 . . CASSEDTGNEQFF TGTGCCAGCAGTGAAGACACAGGGAATGAGCAGTTCTTC
TRBJ2-2 TRBV10-3 few TRBD1 CAISGGQGYRELFF TGTGCCATCAGCGGTGGACAGGGGTACCGGGAGCTGTTTTTT
TRBJ1-1 TRBV7-9 . . CASSLDLGGLAEAFF TGTGCCAGCAGCTTAGATCTCGGGGGCCTCGCTGAAGCTTTCTTT
TRBJ1-4 TRBV6-1 many TRBD1 CASSRTGTENEKLFF TGTGCCAGCAGTCGGACCGGGACAGAAAACGAAAAACTGTTTTTT
TRBJ2-7 TRBV6-1 . TRBD2 CASSPFDRGDFSYEQYF TGTGCCAGCAGTCCCTTCGACCGGGGGGACTTCTCCTACGAGCAGTACTTC
TRBJ2-2 TRBV28 many . CASSLSPDGTGELFF TGTGCCAGCAGTTTATCCCCCGACGGCACCGGGGAGCTGTTTTTT
TRBJ2-7 TRBV7-9 few . CASSLGDAKRYF TGTGCCAGCAGCTTAGGCGACGCCAAGAGGTACTTC
TRBJ1-5 TRBV2 many TRBD1 CASSEAGTGVDQPQHF TGTGCCAGCAGTGAAGCGGGGACAGGGGTCGATCAGCCCCAGCATTTT
TRBJ2-2 TRBV19 few TRBD1 CASSFDRGQGTGELFF TGTGCCAGTAGTTTTGACAGGGGGCAGGGGACCGGGGAGCTGTTTTTT
TRBJ2-5 TRBV5-5 . TRBD2 CASSLVRLAGGVVETQYF TGTGCCAGCAGCTTGGTTCGGCTAGCGGGGGGGGTGGTCGAGACCCAGTACTTC